This paragraph reports one TCR beta chain. The authors ran a second PCR of about 6 to 11 cycles using a sample-barcoded 5' primer and a J-beta primer mix. TCRdb redid the calling of the 5' RACE reads with MiXCR, one entry per CDR3 protein. The sample carries more than 800,000 distinct CDR3 sequences, 35% to 55% recorded once. The data stem from a study of blood T cells in healthy people across ages. With 6 bases removed from V and 11 bases from J, the gap between germline ends came to 22 bases. The germline V gene encodes CDR1 KGHSH and CDR2 LQKENI. This CDR3 spans 14 amino acids. The receptor was isolated from a woman aged 55-69 years in good health. Sequencing was done on a sample of blood. The chain couples TRBV18 to TRBJ2-5; D tentatively fits TRBD1 or TRBD2 (5 bases each). CDR3 sequence: CASSGPSRTSEQYF. CDR3 in DNA: TGTGCCAGCTCGGGACCCAGTCGAACTAGTGAGCAGTACTTC.